Below, one TCR beta chain is given with its context. Its antigen is not known. CDR3 size: 16 residues. The V end lost 6 bases, the J end lost 0 bases, and 15 bases lay between the germline ends. The germline V gene encodes CDR1 SEHNR and CDR2 FQNEAQ (reference sequence). Sequencing in the ViraFEST assay came after antigen-specific CD4+ T cells had been expanded with viral peptide pools, which were used to stimulate PBMC. Isolation of CD4+ T cells took place after 10 days of culture. PCR-confirmed SARS-CoV-2 infection occurred in the person between March and December 2020. It was with roughly 11 IU/ml IL-2 and approximately 10 ug/ml peptides that some 2 million PBMC per well were cultured. Cultures had half their medium replaced with IL-2 medium on days 3 and 7. This entry is derived from a study of vaccination effects on CD4 cells after COVID-19. Libraries were prepared by immunoSEQ multiplex PCR; TCRdb keeps only in-frame clonotypes and omits some of them. The data hold under 70,000 clones, with 65% to 80% observed a single time.

This specimen was CD4+ T cells from PBMCs cultured with HIV peptides, taken before COVID-19 vaccination. Sample subset: HIV-1 Nef peptide pool negative control/reference culture. The TCR was taken from a human donor who had a prior SARS-CoV-2 infection. This sequence joins TRBV7-9 and TRBJ2-1; D is perhaps TRBD2 (5 bases). The CDR3 DNA reads as TGTGCCAGCAGTGGAGGCGGCTACCCCTCCTACAATGAGCAGTTCTTC. Its protein is CASSGGGYPSYNEQFF.